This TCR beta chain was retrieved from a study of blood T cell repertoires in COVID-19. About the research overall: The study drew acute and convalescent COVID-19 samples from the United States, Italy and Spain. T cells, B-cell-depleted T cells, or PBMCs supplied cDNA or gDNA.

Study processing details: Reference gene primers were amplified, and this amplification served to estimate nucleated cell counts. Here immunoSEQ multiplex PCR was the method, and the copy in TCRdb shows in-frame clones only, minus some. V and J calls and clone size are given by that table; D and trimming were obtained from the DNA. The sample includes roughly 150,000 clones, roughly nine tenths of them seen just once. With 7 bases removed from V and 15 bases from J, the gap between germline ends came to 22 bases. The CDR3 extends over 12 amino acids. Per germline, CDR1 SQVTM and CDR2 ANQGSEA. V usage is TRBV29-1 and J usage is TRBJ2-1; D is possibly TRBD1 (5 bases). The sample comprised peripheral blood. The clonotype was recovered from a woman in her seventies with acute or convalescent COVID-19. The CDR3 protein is CSAQEDSLHWFF. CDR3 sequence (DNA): TGCAGCGCGCAAGAAGACAGCCTCCATTGGTTCTTC.